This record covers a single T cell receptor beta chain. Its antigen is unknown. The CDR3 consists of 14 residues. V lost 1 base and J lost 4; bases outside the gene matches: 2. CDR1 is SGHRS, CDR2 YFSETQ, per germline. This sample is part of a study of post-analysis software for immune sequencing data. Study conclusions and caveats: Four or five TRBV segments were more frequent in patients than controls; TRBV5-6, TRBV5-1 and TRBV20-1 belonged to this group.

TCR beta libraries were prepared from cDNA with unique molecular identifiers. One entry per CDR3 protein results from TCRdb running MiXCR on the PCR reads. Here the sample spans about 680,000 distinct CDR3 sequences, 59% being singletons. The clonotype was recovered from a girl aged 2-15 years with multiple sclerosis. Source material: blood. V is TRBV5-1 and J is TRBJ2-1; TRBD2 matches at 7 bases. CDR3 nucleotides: TGCGCCAGCAGCTTGCTAGCGGAGTACAATGAGCAGTTCTTC. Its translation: CASSLLAEYNEQFF.